This TCR beta chain was found in a study of vaccination and CD4 T cells after COVID-19. Study-level background: The post-COVID samples were taken a median roughly 94 days after diagnosis, anywhere from 35 to 161. Post-vaccine specimens were obtained a median about 70 days after dose two (range 14 to 241).

The Oncomine TCR Beta short-read assay was applied to DNA of cultured CD4+ T cells. TCRdb independently ran MiXCR on the PCR reads; one entry per CDR3 protein. The sample contains 10,000 to 15,000 distinct CDR3 sequences, under 60% of which appear only once. Noted treatment: 10-day PBMC culture with coronavirus spike peptide pools or control peptides (ViraFEST assay). Peptide-pool expansion of antigen-specific T cells preceded TCR sequencing in ViraFEST. The ends were cut back, 10 bases at V and 1 base at J, with 13 bases in the middle. Germline V CDR1 and CDR2: MGHDK, SYGVNS. The CDR3 is 13 residues long. As regards this clonotype: Its antigen is unknown.

The clonotype comes from a human donor with COVID-19. The V and J genes are TRBV25-1 and TRBJ1-1; D gene ambiguous. The sample in question was cultured CD4+ T cells from blood, obtained after SARS-CoV-2 vaccination. CDR3 in amino acids: CATTALGNTEAFF. The CDR3 coding sequence is TGTGCCACCACAGCCTTGGGGAACACTGAAGCTTTCTTT. Looking up the rest from reference TRBV25-1 and TRBJ1-1 gives the full variable domain: EADIYQTPRYLVIGTGKKITLECSQTMGHDKMYWYQQDPGMELHLIHYSYGVNSTEKGDLSSESTVSRIRTEHFPLTLESARPSHTSQYLCATTALGNTEAFFGQGTRLTVV.